The 15 T cell receptor beta chains presented below share a single source sample, sequenced in a study of T cells in Graves' hyperthyroidism and ophthalmopathy. Amplification targeted TCR beta CDR3 regions from RNA transcripts. During a first-round RT-PCR of the TCR CDR3, the HTBI primer set was used. TCRdb processed the multiplex PCR reads anew with MiXCR; each CDR3 protein has one entry. This table has some 460,000 distinct CDR3 sequences, around a sixth appearing once. Sequenced input: blood. The receptors shown here come from a woman aged 18-35 years with Graves' hyperthyroidism.

In this sample, this clonotype turned up many times. The chain has TRBV11-2 and TRBJ1-1; tentative D call: TRBD1 (6 bases). The CDR3 runs 15 residues. Deletions cut 7 bases from V and 0 bases from J, with 15 bases between. Germline CDR1 SGHAT, CDR2 FQNNGV. This CDR3 is CASNLEGVMNTEAFF. The CDR3 coding sequence is TGTGCCAGCAATCTCGAGGGGGTAATGAACACTGAAGCTTTCTTT.

This clonotype was seen a few times. The chain employs TRBV28 and TRBJ2-1, with D perhaps TRBD2 (6 bases). Looked up from germline, CDR1 is MDHEN and CDR2 is SYDVKM. Trimming took off 3 bases at V and 0 bases at J, with 12 bases between the two ends. The CDR3 has 16 residues. For the CDR3, the DNA is TGTGCCAGCAGTTTCGGGCAGACTAGCTCCTACAATGAGCAGTTCTTC. Translation gives CASSFGQTSSYNEQFF.

V and J are TRBV9 and TRBJ2-5; 8 bases map to TRBD1. This CDR3 has 16 amino acids. After removal of 4 bases from V and 0 bases from J, the junction contained 8 bases not matched to a gene. The germline V gene has CDR1 SGDLS and CDR2 YYNGEE. As DNA, the CDR3 is TGTGCCAGCAGCCATGGACAGGGACCTTACCAAGAGACCCAGTACTTC. Protein product: CASSHGQGPYQETQYF. Together with reference TRBV9 and TRBJ2-5, the CDR3 gives the full variable domain: DSGVTQTPKHLITATGQRVTLRCSPRSGDLSVYWYQQSLDQGLQFLIQYYNGEERAKGNILERFSAQQFPDLHSELNLSSLELGDSALYFCASSHGQGPYQETQYFGPGTRLLVL.

This clonotype was counted between two and nine times. This CDR3 is CAWSPGADPGRYGYTF. The DNA of the CDR3 is TGTGCCTGGAGCCCGGGGGCAGACCCCGGGCGATACGGCTACACCTTC. The chain carries TRBV30 and TRBJ1-2; possibly TRBD1 for D (6 bases). V lost 3 bases to trimming and J lost 8 bases, with 25 bases between them. CDR3 length equals 16 residues. The V gene's germline CDR1 is GTSNPN and CDR2 SVGIG (reference sequence).

This clonotype occurred many times. The V gene is TRBV30, the J gene TRBJ1-4, with 12 bases lining up with TRBD1. The CDR3 loop spans 15 amino acids. The ends lost 4 bases at V and 9 bases at J; junction bases unmatched: 9. Germline loops: CDR1 GTSNPN, CDR2 SVGIG (reference sequence). This CDR3 is CAWTLLGDRGQKLFF. CDR3 bases: TGTGCCTGGACCCTGCTGGGGGACAGGGGGCAAAAACTGTTTTTT.

This clonotype was found many times. The DNA of the CDR3 is TGTGCCAGCAGCCCGAGGGACCGGGGGAACACCATATATTTT. This translates into CASSPRDRGNTIYF. The rearrangement links TRBV3-1 to TRBJ1-3; possible D gene TRBD1, 5 bases. Germline lookup yields CDR1 LGHDT and CDR2 YNNKEL (reference sequence). The V and J ends lost 4 bases and 7 bases respectively, with 14 bases between them. This CDR3 is built from 14 residues. Drawing the rest from reference TRBV3-1 and TRBJ1-3, the complete variable domain is DTAVSQTPKYLVTQMGNDKSIKCEQNLGHDTMYWYKQDSKKFLKIMFSYNNKELIINETVPNRFSPKSPDKAHLNLHINSLELGDSAVYFCASSPRDRGNTIYFGEGSWLTVV.

This clonotype appeared many times. The chain couples TRBV18 to TRBJ1-2, with D maybe TRBD1 (5 bases). The V gene's germline CDR1 is KGHSH and CDR2 LQKENI. Trimming stripped 3 bases from V and 6 bases from J, with 20 bases between. The CDR3 has 16 residues. In DNA, the CDR3 is TGTGCCAGCTCACCGAAGGGCAGGGTTGGACCCCATGGCTACACCTTC. As protein: CASSPKGRVGPHGYTF.

This clonotype was recorded at least ten times. V is TRBV11-2 and J is TRBJ2-2, with TRBD1 matching 7 bases. Trimming took 5 bases from V and 1 from J; bases not matched to a gene: 4. The CDR3 runs 15 residues. Germline-derived CDR1 and CDR2 are SGHAT and FQNNGV. CDR3 residues: CASSPRTGNTGELFF. As DNA, the CDR3 is TGTGCCAGCAGCCCCCGGACAGGGAACACCGGGGAGCTGTTTTTT. Drawing the rest from reference TRBV11-2 and TRBJ2-2, the complete variable domain is EAGVAQSPRYKIIEKRQSVAFWCNPISGHATLYWYQQILGQGPKLLIQFQNNGVVDDSQLPKDRFSAERLKGVDSTLKIQPAKLEDSAVYLCASSPRTGNTGELFFGEGSRLTVL.

This clonotype was detected many times. The chain has TRBV11-2 and TRBJ2-1, with 9 bases matching TRBD2. The CDR3 extends over 16 amino acids. V shed 4 bases, J shed 0 bases, and the junction held 4 bases outside the gene matches. The germline CDR1 and CDR2 sequences are SGHAT and FQNNGV. The DNA of the CDR3 is TGTGCCAGCAGCTACCGAGCGGGGGGCTCCTACAATGAGCAGTTCTTC. This sequence encodes CASSYRAGGSYNEQFF. Full variable domain (outside the CDR3, taken from reference TRBV11-2 and TRBJ2-1): EAGVAQSPRYKIIEKRQSVAFWCNPISGHATLYWYQQILGQGPKLLIQFQNNGVVDDSQLPKDRFSAERLKGVDSTLKIQPAKLEDSAVYLCASSYRAGGSYNEQFFGPGTRLTVL.

This chain's CDR3 is CSARARGRGDNQPQHF. Written as DNA, the CDR3 is TGCAGTGCTAGAGCTCGTGGCAGGGGGGACAATCAGCCCCAGCATTTT. This chain links TRBV20-1 with TRBJ1-5; TRBD1 aligns across 7 bases. This CDR3 is built from 16 residues. The junction had 9 bases not matched to a gene; V was cut back by 1 base and J by 3 bases. The V gene's germline CDR1 is DFQATT and CDR2 SNEGSKA (reference sequence).

In this sample, this clonotype turned up many times. This chain links TRBV5-5 with TRBJ2-7; 10 bases are shared with TRBD2. There are 15 residues in the CDR3. Germline trimming cut 1 base from V and 2 bases from J; bases unmatched to any gene: 3. CDR1 and CDR2 (germline): SGHKS, YYEKEE (reference sequence). The CDR3 loop is CASSLTSGVTYEQYF. CDR3 in DNA: TGTGCCAGCAGCTTGACTAGCGGGGTAACCTACGAGCAGTACTTC.

About this clonotype itself: No conserved phenylalanine or tryptophan ends this CDR3, so it is likely a read error. The chain recombines TRBV27 with TRBJ2-1; weak D call: TRBD1 (6 bases). Trimming took off 3 bases at V and 4 bases at J, with 13 bases between the two ends. The CDR3 covers 15 residues. Looked up from germline, CDR1 is MNHEY and CDR2 is SMNVEV (reference sequence). CDR3: CASSLPGVRYNEQFL. For the CDR3, the DNA is TGTGCCAGCAGTTTGCCAGGGGTTAGATACAATGAGCAGTTCCTC.

Ten or more counts support this clonotype. This chain connects TRBV29-1 to TRBJ1-2, with a weak D call TRBD1 (5 bases). From germline, CDR1 is SQVTM and CDR2 ANQGSEA. The V end lost 4 bases, the J end lost 6 bases, and 15 bases lay between the germline ends. There are 13 residues in the CDR3. CDR3 sequence reads: CSVVSTGGDGYTF. DNA of the CDR3: TGCAGCGTTGTTTCTACAGGAGGAGATGGCTACACCTTC.

This clonotype showed up many times. The gene calls are TRBV12-3 or TRBV12-4 and TRBJ2-5; the D gene is possibly TRBD2 (6 bases). V was cut by 6 bases and J by 5 bases, with 13 bases left in between. The CDR3 sequence is 13 residues long. CDR3 loop: CASRPGEWETQYF. The CDR3 nucleotides are TGTGCCAGCAGACCGGGGGAGTGGGAGACCCAGTACTTC.

The CDR3 nucleotides are TGTGCCAGCAGCCGACTAGCGGGAGGACCCGGGGAGCAGTACTTC. This gives the protein CASSRLAGGPGEQYF. The chain joins TRBV7-2 to TRBJ2-7; 13 bases agree with TRBD2. CDR3 length: 15 amino acids. Germline CDR1 is SGHTA and CDR2 is FQGNSA. The J segment lost 7 bases and the V segment lost 5 bases, leaving 8 bases of the junction unmatched. Combining the CDR3 with reference TRBV7-2 and TRBJ2-7 gives the whole variable domain GAGVSQSPSNKVTEKGKDVELRCDPISGHTALYWYRQSLGQGLEFLIYFQGNSAPDKSGLPSDRFSAERTGGSVSTLTIQRTQQEDSAVYLCASSRLAGGPGEQYFGPGTRLTVT.